The 2 T cell receptor beta chains below come from one sample, sequenced in a study of persistence of HIV-infected CD4 T cells. Stimulation used about 10 ug/mL lysate from CMV-infected fibroblasts. CD40L/CD69 double-negative CD45RO-high memory CD4+ T cells were collected. The immunoSEQ assay was version 4, run in survey mode. Profiling relied on immunoSEQ multiplex PCR, and the TCRdb table lists in-frame clones only, not all of them. The sample carries approximately 27,000 clones, around 80% recorded once. The antigens these receptors bind are not known. The source was CD4+ T cells sorted from PBMCs after approximately 20-hour stimulation, collected from a patient who received antiretroviral therapy. The receptors originated from an adult woman with HIV who was CMV-seropositive.

This clone was picked up a small number of times. The gene calls are TRBV27 and TRBJ2-1; the match to TRBD1 covers 12 bases. J was trimmed by 6 bases and V by 2 bases; bases with no gene match: 2. Germline V lookup: CDR1 MNHEY, CDR2 SMNVEV (reference sequence). The CDR3 is made up of 15 amino acids. Written as DNA, the CDR3 is TGTGCCAGCAGTTTACCGGGACAGGGGGCCAATGAGCAGTTCTTC. It encodes CASSLPGQGANEQFF.

The rearrangement uses TRBV10-1 and TRBJ2-2; 8 bases are a match to TRBD1. The junction had 3 bases not matched to a gene; V was cut back by 4 bases and J by 5 bases. The germline gives CDR1 WNHNN, CDR2 SYGVQD (reference sequence). This CDR3 contains 14 residues. The CDR3 region is CASSGTGLTGELFF. The CDR3 bases are TGCGCCAGCAGTGGGACAGGGTTAACCGGGGAGCTGTTTTTT.